This T cell receptor (beta chain) was recorded in a study of blood T cell repertoires in COVID-19. Overall study context: T cells, B-cell-depleted T cells, or PBMCs supplied cDNA or gDNA.

CDR1 and CDR2 from the germline V gene are MDHEN and SYDVKM. Trimming took 6 bases from V and 5 from J, leaving 14 bases between them. This CDR3 is built from 14 residues. Sequencing used immunoSEQ multiplex PCR; TCRdb keeps in-frame clones, though not all of them. Here the sample spans a few hundred thousand clones, roughly 80% being singletons. The sequenced material came from peripheral blood. This chain joins TRBV28 and TRBJ2-1; TRBD1 is a possible D gene (6 bases). The sequence was collected from a woman older than 75 with acute or convalescent COVID-19. CDR3 sequence: CASSRRQAHNEQFF. The CDR3 coding sequence is TGTGCCAGCAGCAGAAGACAGGCCCACAATGAGCAGTTCTTC.